One and the same sample provided the 20 T cell receptor beta chains below, sequenced in a study of blood T cell repertoires in COVID-19. Profiling relied on immunoSEQ multiplex PCR, and the TCRdb table lists in-frame clones only, not all of them. The data hold about 120,000 clones, with about 90% observed a single time. The sequenced sample consisted of peripheral blood. The receptor source for this set is an older woman with COVID-19, enrolled during active disease.

V gene TRBV9 combines with J gene TRBJ1-1; 9 bases are shared with TRBD1. Germline CDR1 is SGDLS and CDR2 is YYNGEE. The junction had 6 bases not matched to a gene; V was cut back by 3 bases and J by 6 bases. The CDR3 covers 14 residues. The DNA for the CDR3 is TGTGCCAGCAGCGCCAGATGGACAGGGGCTGAAGCTTTCTTT. Its translation is CASSARWTGAEAFF.

V usage is TRBV7-8 and J usage is TRBJ1-2, with D maybe TRBD1 (6 bases). CDR3 length: 16 residues. The germline V gene encodes CDR1 SGHVS and CDR2 FQNEAQ. V shed 1 base and J shed 9 bases, with 21 bases lying between them. CDR3 DNA sequence: TGTGCCAGCAGCTTAGTTTTAAGGACAGACAGTGGTAGCTACACCTTC. Protein: CASSLVLRTDSGSYTF.

The V and J genes are TRBV27 and TRBJ1-1, with D perhaps matching TRBD1 (5 bases). The CDR3 covers 16 residues. In germline, CDR1 is MNHEY, CDR2 SMNVEV (reference sequence). The V end was cut by 0 bases, the J end by 7 bases, with 18 bases between. In DNA form, the CDR3 reads TGTGCCAGCAGTTTATCGGTTCGTATAGGGACTGGTGAAGCTTTCTTT. As protein: CASSLSVRIGTGEAFF.

The chain recombines TRBV10-3 with TRBJ2-3; TRBD1 is a possible D gene (6 bases). V was trimmed by 8 bases and J by 2 bases, leaving 14 bases between them. The CDR3 sequence is 14 residues long. CDR1 and CDR2 (germline): ENHRY, SYGVKD. This CDR3 reads CAIGLAGDTDTQYF. The CDR3, as DNA: TGTGCCATCGGACTGGCAGGGGACACAGATACGCAGTATTTT.

This chain links TRBV7-9 with TRBJ1-6; D is unresolved. From germline, CDR1 is SEHNR and CDR2 FQNEAQ (reference sequence). V shed 1 base and J shed 10 bases, with 8 bases lying between them. CDR3 size: 13 residues. CDR3: CASSLGSQSPLHF. The CDR3 coding sequence is TGTGCCAGCAGCTTAGGGTCTCAGTCACCCCTCCACTTT. Supplemented by reference TRBV7-9 and TRBJ1-6, the full variable domain reads DTGVSQNPRHKITKRGQNVTFRCDPISEHNRLYWYRQTLGQGPEFLTYFQNEAQLEKSRLLSDRFSAERPKGSFSTLEIQRTEQGDSAMYLCASSLGSQSPLHFGNGTRLTVT.

The chain recombines TRBV4-1 with TRBJ2-5; a possible D gene is TRBD2 (5 bases). The CDR3 runs 14 residues. Deletions cut 3 bases from V and 4 bases from J, with 12 bases between. Germline V gene data show CDR1 as MGHRA and CDR2 as YSYEKL. Here the CDR3 reads CASSQSYSGETQYF. CDR3 DNA: TGCGCCAGCAGCCAGTCGTACAGCGGAGAGACCCAGTACTTC.

The chain is built from TRBV11-2 and TRBJ1-5; 8 nucleotides match TRBD1. This CDR3 spans 13 amino acids. The V segment lost 5 bases and the J segment 7 bases; nucleotides outside the gene matches: 4. Germline CDR1 is SGHAT and CDR2 is FQNNGV. The CDR3 is CASSLNRGQPQHF. In DNA, the CDR3 is TGTGCCAGCAGCCTTAACAGGGGGCAGCCCCAGCATTTT.

The chain is built from TRBV19 and TRBJ1-1, with 7 bases aligning to TRBD1. The germline V gene encodes CDR1 LNHDA and CDR2 SQIVND (reference sequence). V trimming: 5 bases; J trimming: 0 bases; junction bases outside the gene matches: 6. The CDR3 contains 15 residues. CDR3 bases: TGTGCCAGTAGTTTACAGGGGCCGATGAACACTGAAGCTTTCTTT. It encodes CASSLQGPMNTEAFF.

The rearrangement links TRBV19 to TRBJ1-5; unclear D gene. CDR3 length: 14 amino acids. Germline assignment: CDR1 LNHDA and CDR2 SQIVND (reference sequence). The V end lost 1 base, the J end lost 4 bases, and 8 bases lay between the germline ends. The CDR3 coding sequence is TGTGCCAGTAGTATAGGCACAGTAAATCAGCCCCAGCATTTT. Translated: CASSIGTVNQPQHF. Full variable domain (outside the CDR3, taken from reference TRBV19 and TRBJ1-5): DGGITQSPKYLFRKEGQNVTLSCEQNLNHDAMYWYRQDPGQGLRLIYYSQIVNDFQKGDIAEGYSVSREKKESFPLTVTSAQKNPTAFYLCASSIGTVNQPQHFGDGTRLSIL.

This chain joins TRBV7-2 and TRBJ1-2, with D possibly TRBD1 on 5 matching bases. This CDR3 has 16 residues. The germline V gene has CDR1 SGHTA and CDR2 FQGNSA. Trimming stripped 5 bases from V and 4 bases from J, with 20 bases between. The CDR3 is CASSPESGVGFYGYTF. The CDR3, as DNA: TGTGCCAGCAGCCCGGAATCGGGGGTCGGATTCTATGGCTACACCTTC.

The gene calls are TRBV6-6 and TRBJ2-4; tentative D call: TRBD1 (5 bases). The V gene lost 5 bases and the J gene lost 6 bases, with 14 bases spanning the gap. CDR1 and CDR2 from the germline V gene are MNHNY and SVGAGI (reference sequence). This CDR3 has 14 amino acids. The CDR3 DNA sequence: TGTGCCAGCAGTGCCCAGGGTTCCTTAAACATTCAGTACTTC. It is translated as CASSAQGSLNIQYF.

The chain has TRBV7-2 and TRBJ2-1, with 9 bases matching TRBD2. J gave up 8 bases and V 4 bases, and 9 bases lay outside the gene matches. Germline V gives CDR1 SGHTA, CDR2 FQGNSA. The CDR3 has 15 residues. The CDR3 protein is CASSSPGLARYEQFF. Here the CDR3 DNA reads TGTGCCAGCAGCTCGCCGGGACTAGCTCGGTATGAGCAGTTCTTC.

The chain uses TRBV6-5 and TRBJ1-1; D uncertain. Between the trimmed V and J ends, which lost 2 bases and 5 bases, there was a span of 12 bases. The V gene's germline CDR1 is MNHEY and CDR2 SVGAGI. This CDR3 has 14 amino acids. The CDR3 DNA follows: TGTGCCAGCAGTTACCATACTCAGGATACTGAAGCTTTCTTT. It specifies CASSYHTQDTEAFF.

The chain links TRBV5-1 to TRBJ2-7, with TRBD2 as a possible D gene (6 bases). The CDR3 is 15 residues long. Germline values: CDR1 SGHRS, CDR2 YFSETQ. Trimming removed 4 bases from V and 6 bases from J, with 20 bases in between. CDR3 sequence: CASSPEAGSLAEQYF. In DNA, the CDR3 is TGCGCCAGCAGCCCAGAAGCCGGGAGCCTCGCCGAGCAGTACTTC.

This clone appeared a single time. This chain connects TRBV11-2 to TRBJ1-1; D might be TRBD1 (6 bases). Germline-derived CDR1 and CDR2 are SGHAT and FQNNGV. V gave up 6 bases and J gave up 0 bases, with 11 bases separating them. The CDR3 length is 14 residues. CDR3 protein: CASRRTVMNTEAFF. The CDR3 nucleotides are TGTGCCAGCAGAAGGACAGTTATGAACACTGAAGCTTTCTTT.

The rearrangement joins TRBV6-2 or TRBV6-3 to TRBJ1-1; possible D gene TRBD1, 6 bases. Germline lookup yields CDR1 MNHEY and CDR2 SVGEGT. Trimming left V 2 bases short and J 1 base short, with 8 bases between. The CDR3 has 14 amino acids. CDR3 loop: CASSYGRGNTEAFF. The CDR3 nucleotides are TGTGCCAGCAGTTACGGCAGGGGGAACACTGAAGCTTTCTTT.

This chain joins TRBV5-4 and TRBJ2-2; possibly TRBD2 for D (5 bases). Trimming pared 4 bases from V and 0 bases from J, leaving 10 bases between. Germline V gives CDR1 SGHNT, CDR2 YYREEE (reference sequence). CDR3 length: 15 amino acids. The CDR3 loop is CASSKEATNTGELFF. CDR3 coding DNA: TGTGCCAGCAGCAAGGAGGCAACGAACACCGGGGAGCTGTTTTTT.

The chain combines TRBV12-5 with TRBJ1-1, with D maybe TRBD1 (6 bases). The CDR3 consists of 17 residues. Germline CDR1 and CDR2: LGHNT and FRNRAP. Trimming stripped 3 bases from V and 1 base from J, with 18 bases between. The CDR3 sequence: CASGLFALTGQNTEAFF. The CDR3 DNA sequence: TGTGCTAGTGGTTTATTTGCCCTAACAGGGCAGAACACTGAAGCTTTCTTT.

J is TRBJ2-3 and V is TRBV5-1; TRBD2 matches 7 bases. The V gene's germline CDR1 is SGHRS and CDR2 YFSETQ. The CDR3 runs 16 residues. V lost 4 bases to trimming and J lost 0 bases; unmatched junction nucleotides: 8. The CDR3: CASSTRPSGSTDTQYF. The CDR3 DNA is TGCGCCAGCAGCACCAGACCTAGCGGTAGCACAGATACGCAGTATTTT. Combining the CDR3 with reference TRBV5-1 and TRBJ2-3 gives the whole variable domain KAGVTQTPRYLIKTRGQQVTLSCSPISGHRSVSWYQQTPGQGLQFLFEYFSETQRNKGNFPGRFSGRQFSNSRSEMNVSTLELGDSALYLCASSTRPSGSTDTQYFGPGTRLTVL.

The gene calls are TRBV19 and TRBJ1-6; D not resolved. Looked up from germline, CDR1 is LNHDA and CDR2 is SQIVND (reference sequence). The CDR3 loop spans 17 amino acids. The V end was cut by 1 base, the J end by 6 bases, with 16 bases between. The CDR3 protein is CASSIAGAAMGNSPLHF. The CDR3 nucleotides read TGTGCCAGTAGTATAGCCGGAGCGGCAATGGGTAATTCACCCCTCCACTTT.